This T cell receptor beta chain was identified during a study of PD-1 blockade in mismatch repair-deficient tumors. Whole-study results and caveats: Tumor-resident clones, often absent from pretreatment blood, expanded after pembrolizumab and then contracted.

This CDR3 spans 17 amino acids. J lost 0 bases, V lost 2 bases, and 6 bases had no gene match. Germline V lookup: CDR1 SEHNR, CDR2 FQNEAQ (reference sequence). Worth noting for this clone: Its antigen is not known.

All patients were mismatch repair deficient, assessed by either PCR or immunohistochemistry. Measured with immunoSEQ multiplex PCR; TCRdb has only the in-frame clones, and not every one. The table lists some 120,000 clones, over 65% of them singletons. The clonotype comes from an adult with mismatch repair-deficient cancer. The source was peripheral blood, collected roughly 60 weeks after starting pembrolizumab. V is TRBV7-9 and J is TRBJ2-1; TRBD2 matches 8 bases. CDR3 protein: CASSLNHGTSSYNEQFF. The CDR3 DNA reads TGTGCCAGCAGCTTAAATCACGGGACTAGCTCCTACAATGAGCAGTTCTTC. Using reference TRBV7-9 and TRBJ2-1 for the parts outside the CDR3, the full variable domain is DTGVSQNPRHKITKRGQNVTFRCDPISEHNRLYWYRQTLGQGPEFLTYFQNEAQLEKSRLLSDRFSAERPKGSFSTLEIQRTEQGDSAMYLCASSLNHGTSSYNEQFFGPGTRLTVL.